The 12 T cell receptor beta chains presented below share a single source sample, sequenced in a study of shared clonotypes between healthy human individuals. Sequenced by immunoSEQ multiplex PCR; TCRdb stores in-frame clones only, minus some. The sample has some 2.3 million clones, over 90% seen once. The sequenced sample consisted of naive CD4+ T cells from PBMCs. Subset in this sample: CD45RA+ positively selected. The receptors were sampled from a young man in good health. Some clones in this sample may be carry-over from other donors' samples.

V usage is TRBV6-5 and J usage is TRBJ1-2, with 8 bases aligning to TRBD1. From germline, CDR1 is MNHEY and CDR2 SVGAGI. Germline trimming cut 4 bases from V and 8 bases from J; bases unmatched to any gene: 9. This CDR3 comprises 14 residues. The CDR3 is CASSSTGAAGGYTF. CDR3 nucleotide sequence: TGTGCCAGCAGTTCGACAGGGGCCGCTGGGGGCTACACCTTC.

In its sample, this clone was seen once. The V gene is TRBV2, the J gene TRBJ2-5; D is perhaps TRBD1 (6 bases). Between the trimmed V and J ends, which lost 5 bases and 2 bases, there was a span of 12 bases. Germline CDR1 reads SNHLY; CDR2 reads FYNNEI. The CDR3 extends over 14 amino acids. The CDR3 loop is CASSWMTGQETQYF. The CDR3 coding sequence is TGTGCCAGCAGTTGGATGACAGGTCAAGAGACCCAGTACTTC.

The genes are TRBV13 and TRBJ2-2; 7 nucleotides align to TRBD1. CDR1 is PRHDT, CDR2 FYEKMQ, per germline (reference sequence). The CDR3 spans 18 residues. The V gene end was trimmed by 5 bases and the J gene end by 4 bases; junction bases not matched to a gene: 16. CDR3 sequence (DNA): TGTGCCAGCAGCGATTCGCCCGGACTCAACAGGGGCACCGGGGAGCTGTTTTTT. Its translation is CASSDSPGLNRGTGELFF.

V usage is TRBV30 and J usage is TRBJ2-1; 7 positions agree with TRBD2. The CDR3 has 13 amino acids. Trimming removed 2 bases from V and 10 bases from J; junction bases left unmatched: 8. Germline-derived CDR1 and CDR2 are GTSNPN and SVGIG (reference sequence). The CDR3 region is CAWSPFLGGEQFF. In DNA form, the CDR3 reads TGTGCCTGGAGTCCGTTTCTGGGAGGGGAGCAGTTCTTC.

This sequence joins TRBV19 and TRBJ1-1; TRBD1 might be the D (5 bases). Trimming removed 4 bases at V and 1 base at J, with 7 bases between. CDR1 and CDR2 (germline): LNHDA, SQIVND (reference sequence). The CDR3 sequence is 13 residues long. CDR3 sequence (DNA): TGTGCCAGTAGTAGGGACTGGAACACTGAAGCTTTCTTT. Translated: CASSRDWNTEAFF. The full variable domain, with the rest looked up from reference TRBV19 and TRBJ1-1, is DGGITQSPKYLFRKEGQNVTLSCEQNLNHDAMYWYRQDPGQGLRLIYYSQIVNDFQKGDIAEGYSVSREKKESFPLTVTSAQKNPTAFYLCASSRDWNTEAFFGQGTRLTVV.

This chain uses TRBV6-6 with TRBJ1-2; 9 bases are shared with TRBD1. The trim removed 7 bases at V and 5 bases at J, leaving 5 bases unmatched. The germline V gene encodes CDR1 MNHNY and CDR2 SVGAGI (reference sequence). The CDR3 is 13 residues long. The CDR3 nucleotides are TGTGCCAGCACCCGGACAGGGGAATATGGCTACACCTTC. Translating gives CASTRTGEYGYTF.

As for this clone: Distinct nucleotide sequences in the sample also encode this CDR3. J is TRBJ2-3 and V is TRBV20-1; 7 positions match TRBD2. The CDR3 loop spans 11 amino acids. Germline V gene sequence: CDR1 DFQATT, CDR2 SNEGSKA (reference sequence). V dropped 7 bases and J dropped 4; count of bases not matched to a gene: 2. CDR3 DNA sequence: TGCAGTGGGGGAGGGGCAGATACGCAGTATTTT. It codes for CSGGGADTQYF.

The J gene is TRBJ2-1, the V gene TRBV5-1; TRBD1 or TRBD2 may be the D gene (7 bases each). The CDR3 has 15 residues. Germline CDR1 and CDR2: SGHRS and YFSETQ. V was trimmed by 4 bases and J by 3 bases, leaving 14 bases between them. CDR3 nucleotides: TGCGCCAGCAGCCCCAGGGGGGACTACTACAATGAGCAGTTCTTC. Translation gives CASSPRGDYYNEQFF.

The rearrangement joins TRBV6-5 to TRBJ1-1; D is perhaps TRBD1 (6 bases). This CDR3 spans 14 amino acids. V was shortened by 5 bases and J by 4 bases, with 14 bases between the two germline ends. Germline CDR1 and CDR2: MNHEY and SVGAGI. Here the CDR3 DNA reads TGTGCCAGCAGTAACAGTCAGGGGAGCACTGAAGCTTTCTTT. Encoded protein: CASSNSQGSTEAFF.

The chain recombines TRBV19 with TRBJ2-3; possibly TRBD2 for D (5 bases). The CDR3 length is 16 residues. Germline CDR1 LNHDA, CDR2 SQIVND (reference sequence). V was clipped by 1 base and J by 0 bases, with 11 bases between them. This CDR3 is CASSIGAGGSTDTQYF. DNA for the CDR3: TGTGCCAGTAGTATAGGGGCTGGCGGGAGCACAGATACGCAGTATTTT.

The chain combines TRBV27 with TRBJ1-3; 8 nucleotides line up with TRBD1. J was trimmed by 2 bases and V by 5 bases; bases with no gene match: 11. CDR3 length: 17 residues. CDR1 and CDR2 from the germline V gene are MNHEY and SMNVEV (reference sequence). The CDR3 DNA reads as TGTGCCAGCAGTCCTAAGACCGGGGACAGGCCTGGAAACACCATATATTTT. The encoded protein is CASSPKTGDRPGNTIYF.

V and J are TRBV7-2 and TRBJ2-3; 11 bases align to TRBD2. Germline CDR1 is SGHTA and CDR2 is FQGNSA. The V segment lost 2 bases and the J segment 0 bases; nucleotides outside the gene matches: 4. The CDR3 runs 17 residues. The CDR3 region has the DNA TGTGCCAGCAGCTTAACTACTAGCGGGGGTAGCACAGATACGCAGTATTTT. Translation gives CASSLTTSGGSTDTQYF.